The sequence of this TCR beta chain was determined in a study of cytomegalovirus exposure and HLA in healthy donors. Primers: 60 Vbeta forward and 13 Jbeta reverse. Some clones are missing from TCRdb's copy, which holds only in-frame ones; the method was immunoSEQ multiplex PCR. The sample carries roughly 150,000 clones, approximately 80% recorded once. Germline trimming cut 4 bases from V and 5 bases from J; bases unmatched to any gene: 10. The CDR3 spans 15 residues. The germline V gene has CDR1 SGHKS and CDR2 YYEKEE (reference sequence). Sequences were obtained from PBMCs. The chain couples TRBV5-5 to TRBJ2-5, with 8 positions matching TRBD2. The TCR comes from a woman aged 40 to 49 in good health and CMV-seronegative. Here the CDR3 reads CASSPALTSVETQYF. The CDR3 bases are TGTGCCAGCAGCCCCGCCTTGACTAGCGTTGAGACCCAGTACTTC.